This T cell receptor beta chain was recovered during a study of T-cell reconstitution after alpha-beta-depleted transplantation in children. The TCRbeta library incorporated unique molecular identifiers. TCRdb independently ran MiXCR on the PCR reads; one entry per CDR3 protein. The sample consists of about half a million distinct CDR3 sequences, approximately 12% of them appearing once. Trimming took 6 bases from V and 4 from J, leaving 15 bases between them. This CDR3 spans 14 amino acids. The chain carries TRBV12-3 or TRBV12-4 and TRBJ1-1; the D gene is possibly TRBD1 (6 bases). The TCR originated in a human donor who donated a stem cell graft to a child with combined immunodeficiency. This specimen was PBMCs from the stem cell graft donor, taken from the stem cell graft. The CDR3 spells CASRPGQGGTEAFF. The DNA of the CDR3 is TGTGCCAGCAGGCCGGGACAAGGGGGCACTGAAGCTTTCTTT.